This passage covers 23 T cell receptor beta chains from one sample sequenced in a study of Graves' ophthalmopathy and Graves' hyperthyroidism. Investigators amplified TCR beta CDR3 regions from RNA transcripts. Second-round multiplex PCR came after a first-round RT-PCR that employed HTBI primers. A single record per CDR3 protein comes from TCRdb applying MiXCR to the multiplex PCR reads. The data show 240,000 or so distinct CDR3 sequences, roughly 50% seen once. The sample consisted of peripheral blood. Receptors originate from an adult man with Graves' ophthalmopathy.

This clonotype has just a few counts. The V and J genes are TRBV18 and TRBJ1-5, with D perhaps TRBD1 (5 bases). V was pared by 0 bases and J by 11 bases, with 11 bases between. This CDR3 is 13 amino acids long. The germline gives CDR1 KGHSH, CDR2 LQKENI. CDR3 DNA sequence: TGTGCCAGCTCACCACCGGGGGGTGGGGCCCAGCATTTT. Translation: CASSPPGGGAQHF. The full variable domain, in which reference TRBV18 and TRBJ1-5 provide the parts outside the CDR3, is NAGVMQNPRHLVRRRGQEARLRCSPMKGHSHVYWYRQLPEEGLKFMVYLQKENIIDESGMPKERFSAEFPKEGPSILRIQQVVRGDSAAYFCASSPPGGGAQHFGDGTRLSIL.

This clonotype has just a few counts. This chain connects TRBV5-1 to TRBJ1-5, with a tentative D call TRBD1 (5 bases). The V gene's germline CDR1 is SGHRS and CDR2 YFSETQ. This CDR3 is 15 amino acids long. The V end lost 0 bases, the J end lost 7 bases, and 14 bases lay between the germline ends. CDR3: CASSLGSGGGQPQHF. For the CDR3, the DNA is TGCGCCAGCAGCTTGGGTAGCGGTGGGGGACAGCCCCAGCATTTT.

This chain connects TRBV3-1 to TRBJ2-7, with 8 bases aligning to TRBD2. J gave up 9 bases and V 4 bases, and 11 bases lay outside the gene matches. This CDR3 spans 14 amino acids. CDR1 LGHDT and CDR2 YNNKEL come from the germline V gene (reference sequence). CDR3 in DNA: TGTGCCAGCAGCCGCAGCGGGAGCACCAAGTTGCAGTACTTC. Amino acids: CASSRSGSTKLQYF.

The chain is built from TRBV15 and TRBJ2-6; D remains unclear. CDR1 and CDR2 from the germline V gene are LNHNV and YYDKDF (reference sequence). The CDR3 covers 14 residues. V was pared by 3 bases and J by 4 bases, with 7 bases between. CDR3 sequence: CATSSPTGANVLTF. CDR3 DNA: TGTGCCACCAGCAGCCCGACAGGGGCCAACGTCCTGACTTTC.

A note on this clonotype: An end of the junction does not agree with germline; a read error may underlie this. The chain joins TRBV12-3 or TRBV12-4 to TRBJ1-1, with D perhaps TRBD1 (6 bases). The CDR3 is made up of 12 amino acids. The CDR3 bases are TGTGCTAGCAGGGGAGTGAACACTGAAGCTTTCTTT. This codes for CASRGVNTEAFF.

CDR3 bases: TGTGCCAGCAGCCGCGACCGGGGGGGCGGAGAGACCCAGTACTTC. This gives the protein CASSRDRGGGETQYF. The chain recombines TRBV9 with TRBJ2-5; 8 bases line up with TRBD2. Germline V lookup: CDR1 SGDLS, CDR2 YYNGEE. Unmatched junction bases numbered 9, after V lost 4 bases and J lost 4 bases. The CDR3 is 15 residues long.

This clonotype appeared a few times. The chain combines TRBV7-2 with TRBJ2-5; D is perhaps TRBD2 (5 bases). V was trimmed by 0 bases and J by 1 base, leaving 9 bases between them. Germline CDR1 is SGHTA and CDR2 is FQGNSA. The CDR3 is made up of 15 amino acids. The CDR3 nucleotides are TGTGCCAGCAGCTTAGCGGCCAGCGGCCAAGAGACCCAGTACTTC. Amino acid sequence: CASSLAASGQETQYF.

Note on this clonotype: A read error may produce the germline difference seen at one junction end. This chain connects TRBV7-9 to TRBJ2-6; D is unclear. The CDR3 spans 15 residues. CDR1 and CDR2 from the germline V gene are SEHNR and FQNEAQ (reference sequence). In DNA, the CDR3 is TGCGCCAGCAGCTTGCATTACCCTGGGGCCAACGTCCTGACTTTC. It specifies CASSLHYPGANVLTF.

CDR3 DNA: TGTGCCAGCAAAGGACAGGGGGCGTTCGAGCAGTACTTC. Protein product: CASKGQGAFEQYF. This sequence joins TRBV13 and TRBJ2-7, with TRBD1 identical over 11 bases. Germline-derived CDR1 and CDR2 are PRHDT and FYEKMQ (reference sequence). V lost 7 bases, J lost 6 bases, and 5 bases stayed unmatched. CDR3 length equals 13 residues. Looking up the rest from reference TRBV13 and TRBJ2-7 gives the full variable domain: AAGVIQSPRHLIKEKRETATLKCYPIPRHDTVYWYQQGPGQDPQFLISFYEKMQSDKGSIPDRFSAQQFSDYHSELNMSSLELGDSALYFCASKGQGAFEQYFGPGTRLTVT.

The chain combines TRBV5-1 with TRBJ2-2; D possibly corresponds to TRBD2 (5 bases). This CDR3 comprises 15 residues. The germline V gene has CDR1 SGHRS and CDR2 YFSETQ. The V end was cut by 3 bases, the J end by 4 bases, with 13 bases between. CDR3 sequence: CASSSGHGVTGELFF. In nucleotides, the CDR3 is TGCGCCAGCAGCTCGGGCCACGGGGTCACCGGGGAGCTGTTTTTT.

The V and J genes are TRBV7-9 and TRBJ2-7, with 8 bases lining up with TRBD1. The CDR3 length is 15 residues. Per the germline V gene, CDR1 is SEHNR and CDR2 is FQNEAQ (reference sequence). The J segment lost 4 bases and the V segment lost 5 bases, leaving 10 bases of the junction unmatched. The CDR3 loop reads CASSAWTGTSYEQYF. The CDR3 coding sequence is TGTGCCAGCAGCGCCTGGACAGGGACATCTTACGAGCAGTACTTC.

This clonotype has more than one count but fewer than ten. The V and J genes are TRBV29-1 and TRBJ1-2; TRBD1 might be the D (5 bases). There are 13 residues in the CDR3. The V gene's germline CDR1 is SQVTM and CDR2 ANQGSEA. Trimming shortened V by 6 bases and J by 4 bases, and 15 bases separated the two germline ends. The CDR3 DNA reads TGCAGCGTCGGGACGGATCCAACCTATGGCTACACCTTC. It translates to CSVGTDPTYGYTF. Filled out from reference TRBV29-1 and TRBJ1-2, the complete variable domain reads SAVISQKPSRDICQRGTSLTIQCQVDSQVTMMFWYRQQPGQSLTLIATANQGSEATYESGFVIDKFPISRPNLTFSTLTVSNMSPEDSSIYLCSVGTDPTYGYTFGSGTRLTVV.

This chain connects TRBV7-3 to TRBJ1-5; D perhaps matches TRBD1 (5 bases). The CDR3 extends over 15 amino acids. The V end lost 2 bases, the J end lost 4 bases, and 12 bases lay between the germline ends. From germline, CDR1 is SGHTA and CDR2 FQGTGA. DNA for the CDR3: TGTGCCAGCAGCTTAGGAGGGACTAATAATCAGCCCCAGCATTTT. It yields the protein CASSLGGTNNQPQHF.

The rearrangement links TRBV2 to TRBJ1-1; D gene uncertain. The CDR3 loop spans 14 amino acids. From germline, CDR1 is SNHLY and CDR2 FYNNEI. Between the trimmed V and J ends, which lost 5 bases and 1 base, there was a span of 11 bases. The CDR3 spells CASSLDWGNTEAFF. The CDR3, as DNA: TGTGCCAGCAGTCTTGACTGGGGGAACACTGAAGCTTTCTTT.

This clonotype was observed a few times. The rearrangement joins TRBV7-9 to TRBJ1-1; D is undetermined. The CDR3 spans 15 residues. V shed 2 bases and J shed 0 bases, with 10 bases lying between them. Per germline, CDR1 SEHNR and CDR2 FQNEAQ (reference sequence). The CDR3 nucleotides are TGTGCCAGCAGCTTAATCCCGGAGATGAACACTGAAGCTTTCTTT. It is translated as CASSLIPEMNTEAFF.

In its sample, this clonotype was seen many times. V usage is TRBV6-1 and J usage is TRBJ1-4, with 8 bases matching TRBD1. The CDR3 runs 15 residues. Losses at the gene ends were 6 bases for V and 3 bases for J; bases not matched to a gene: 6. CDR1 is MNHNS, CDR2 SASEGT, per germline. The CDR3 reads CASRPGGAANEKLFF. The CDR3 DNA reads TGTGCCAGCAGACCAGGGGGCGCAGCTAATGAAAAACTGTTTTTT.

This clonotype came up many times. DNA of the CDR3: TGTGCCACCAGTGATACCTCTGGGGCCAACGTCCTGACTTTC. Its translation: CATSDTSGANVLTF. The chain couples TRBV24-1 to TRBJ2-6; D gene unclear. The CDR3 loop spans 14 amino acids. Per germline, CDR1 KGHDR and CDR2 SFDVKD. The V and J ends lost 3 bases and 0 bases respectively, with 2 bases between them.

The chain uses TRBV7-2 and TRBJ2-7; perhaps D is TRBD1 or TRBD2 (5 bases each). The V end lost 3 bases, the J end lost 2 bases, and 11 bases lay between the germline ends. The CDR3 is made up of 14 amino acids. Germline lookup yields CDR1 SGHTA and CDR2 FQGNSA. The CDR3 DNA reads TGTGCCAGCAGCTTCCCAGTGGGACCCTACGAGCAGTACTTC. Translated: CASSFPVGPYEQYF.

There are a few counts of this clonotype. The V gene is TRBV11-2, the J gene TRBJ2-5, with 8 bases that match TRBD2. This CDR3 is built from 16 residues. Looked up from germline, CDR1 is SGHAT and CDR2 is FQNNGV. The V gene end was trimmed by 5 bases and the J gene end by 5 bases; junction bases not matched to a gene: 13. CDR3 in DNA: TGTGCCAGCAGCCGGGCGTCCGGGGGGGCCTGGGAGACCCAGTACTTC. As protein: CASSRASGGAWETQYF.

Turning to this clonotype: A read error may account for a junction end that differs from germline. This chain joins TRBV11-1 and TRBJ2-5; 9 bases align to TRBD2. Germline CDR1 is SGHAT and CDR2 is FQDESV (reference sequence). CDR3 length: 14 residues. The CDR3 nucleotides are TGTGCCAGCATGCGGGGGGGGGGGCAAGGGACCCAGTACTTC. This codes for CASMRGGGQGTQYF.

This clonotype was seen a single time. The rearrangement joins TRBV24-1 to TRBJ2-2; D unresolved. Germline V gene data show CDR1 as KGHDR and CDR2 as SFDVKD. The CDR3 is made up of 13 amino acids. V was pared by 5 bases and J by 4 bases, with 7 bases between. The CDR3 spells CATSARSTGELFF. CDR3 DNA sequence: TGTGCCACCAGTGCCCGGAGCACCGGGGAGCTGTTTTTT.

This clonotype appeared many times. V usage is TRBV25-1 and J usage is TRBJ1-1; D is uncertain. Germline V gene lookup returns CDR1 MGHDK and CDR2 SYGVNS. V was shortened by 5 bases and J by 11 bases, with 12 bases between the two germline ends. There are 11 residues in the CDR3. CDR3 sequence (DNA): TGTGCCAGCAGTACCCGGAGTAGGGCTTTCTTT. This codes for CASSTRSRAFF.

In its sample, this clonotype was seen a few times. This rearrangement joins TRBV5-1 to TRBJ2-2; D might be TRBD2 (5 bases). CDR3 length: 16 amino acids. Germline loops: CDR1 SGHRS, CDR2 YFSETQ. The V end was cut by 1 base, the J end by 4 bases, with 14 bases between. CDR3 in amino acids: CASSLSPSPGTGELFF. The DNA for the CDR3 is TGCGCCAGCAGCTTGAGTCCTAGCCCTGGCACCGGGGAGCTGTTTTTT.